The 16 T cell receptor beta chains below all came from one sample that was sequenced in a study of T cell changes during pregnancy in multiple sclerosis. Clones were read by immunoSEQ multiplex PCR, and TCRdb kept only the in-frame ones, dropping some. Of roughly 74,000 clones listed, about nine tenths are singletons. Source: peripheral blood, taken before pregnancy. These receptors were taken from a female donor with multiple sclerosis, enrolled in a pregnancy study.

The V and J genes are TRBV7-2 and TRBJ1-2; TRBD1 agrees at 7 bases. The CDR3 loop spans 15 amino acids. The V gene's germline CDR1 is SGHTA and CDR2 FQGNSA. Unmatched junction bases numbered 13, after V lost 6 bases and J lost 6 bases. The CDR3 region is CASSLEGAGGHGYTF. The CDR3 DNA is TGTGCCAGCAGTCTAGAGGGGGCAGGGGGGCATGGCTACACCTTC.

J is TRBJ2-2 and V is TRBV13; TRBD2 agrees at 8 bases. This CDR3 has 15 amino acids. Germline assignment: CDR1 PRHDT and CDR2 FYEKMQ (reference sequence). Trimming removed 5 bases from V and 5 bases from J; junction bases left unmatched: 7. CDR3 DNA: TGTGCCAGCAGCCCACCGGGCGGGGGGACCGGGGAGCTGTTTTTT. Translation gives CASSPPGGGTGELFF.

The CDR3 loop reads CASRQGAFEQYF. As DNA, the CDR3 is TGTGCCAGCCGGCAGGGGGCGTTCGAGCAGTACTTC. This rearrangement joins TRBV27 to TRBJ2-7; 8 bases align to TRBD1. CDR3 length equals 12 residues. With V trimmed by 8 bases and J by 6 bases, 6 bases remained unmatched. Germline V gene data show CDR1 as MNHEY and CDR2 as SMNVEV (reference sequence).

The CDR3 spells CASRSWPKGELFF. CDR3 nucleotides: TGTGCCAGCAGGTCCTGGCCCAAGGGGGAGCTGTTTTTT. V gene TRBV5-4 combines with J gene TRBJ2-2, with D uncertain. This CDR3 comprises 13 residues. The V end lost 5 bases, the J end lost 8 bases, and 13 bases lay between the germline ends. The V gene's germline CDR1 is SGHNT and CDR2 YYREEE (reference sequence).

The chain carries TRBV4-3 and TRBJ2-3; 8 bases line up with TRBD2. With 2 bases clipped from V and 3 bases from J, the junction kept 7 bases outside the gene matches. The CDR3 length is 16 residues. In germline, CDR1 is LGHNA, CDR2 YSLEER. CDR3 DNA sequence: TGCGCCAGCAGCCAACGTACTAGCGGCGGAACAGATACGCAGTATTTT. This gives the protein CASSQRTSGGTDTQYF.

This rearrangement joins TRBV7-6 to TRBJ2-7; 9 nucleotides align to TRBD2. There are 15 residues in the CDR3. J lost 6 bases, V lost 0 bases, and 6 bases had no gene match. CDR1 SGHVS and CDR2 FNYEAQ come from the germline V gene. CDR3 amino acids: CASSLALGLATEQYF. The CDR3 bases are TGTGCCAGCAGCTTAGCGTTGGGACTAGCTACCGAGCAGTACTTC. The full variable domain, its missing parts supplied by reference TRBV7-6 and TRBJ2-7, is GAGVSQSPRYKVTKRGQDVALRCDPISGHVSLYWYRQALGQGPEFLTYFNYEAQQDKSGLPNDRFSAERPEGSISTLTIQRTEQRDSAMYRCASSLALGLATEQYFGPGTRLTVT.

In DNA, the CDR3 is TGCGCCAGCAGCTCGAGGACTAGCGGGTATGGGGGCGAGCAGTACTTC. It yields the protein CASSSRTSGYGGEQYF. This rearrangement joins TRBV5-1 to TRBJ2-7; 11 bases are a match to TRBD2. V was clipped by 3 bases and J by 6 bases; unmatched bases: 11. Per germline, CDR1 SGHRS and CDR2 YFSETQ. The length of the CDR3 is 16 residues.

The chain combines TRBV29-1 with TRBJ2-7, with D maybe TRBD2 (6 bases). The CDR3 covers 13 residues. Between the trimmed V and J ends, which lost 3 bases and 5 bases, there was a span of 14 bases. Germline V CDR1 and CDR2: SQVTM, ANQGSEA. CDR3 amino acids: CSVDGGGLDEQYF. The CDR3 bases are TGCAGCGTTGACGGCGGAGGGTTGGACGAGCAGTACTTC.

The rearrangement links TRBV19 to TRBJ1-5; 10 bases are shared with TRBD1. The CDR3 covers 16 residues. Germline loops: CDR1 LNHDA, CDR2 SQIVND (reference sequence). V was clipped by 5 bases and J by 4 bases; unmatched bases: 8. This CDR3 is CASSPRDRGRNQPQHF. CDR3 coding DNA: TGTGCCAGTAGTCCCCGGGACAGGGGACGGAATCAGCCCCAGCATTTT. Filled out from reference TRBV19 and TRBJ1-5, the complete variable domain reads DGGITQSPKYLFRKEGQNVTLSCEQNLNHDAMYWYRQDPGQGLRLIYYSQIVNDFQKGDIAEGYSVSREKKESFPLTVTSAQKNPTAFYLCASSPRDRGRNQPQHFGDGTRLSIL.

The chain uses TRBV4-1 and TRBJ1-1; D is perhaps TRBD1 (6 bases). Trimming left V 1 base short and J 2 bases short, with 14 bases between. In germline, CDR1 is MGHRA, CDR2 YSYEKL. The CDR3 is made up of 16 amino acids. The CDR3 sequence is CASSQADRTANTEAFF. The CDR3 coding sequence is TGCGCCAGCAGCCAAGCTGATAGGACAGCCAACACTGAAGCTTTCTTT.

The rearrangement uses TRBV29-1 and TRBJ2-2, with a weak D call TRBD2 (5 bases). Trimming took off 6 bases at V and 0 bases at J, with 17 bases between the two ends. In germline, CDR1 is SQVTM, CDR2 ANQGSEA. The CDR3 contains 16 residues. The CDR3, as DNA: TGCAGCGTCGTAACAAGGAGCGGTTCGAACACCGGGGAGCTGTTTTTT. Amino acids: CSVVTRSGSNTGELFF.

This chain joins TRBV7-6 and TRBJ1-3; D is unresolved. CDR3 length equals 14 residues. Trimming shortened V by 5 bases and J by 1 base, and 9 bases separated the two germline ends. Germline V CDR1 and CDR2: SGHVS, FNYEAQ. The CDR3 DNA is TGTGCCAGCAGCCCTAGTATATCTGGAAACACCATATATTTT. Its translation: CASSPSISGNTIYF.

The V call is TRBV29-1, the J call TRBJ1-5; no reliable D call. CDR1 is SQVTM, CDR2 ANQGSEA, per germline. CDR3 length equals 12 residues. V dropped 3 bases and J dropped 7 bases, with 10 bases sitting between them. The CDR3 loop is CSVEGSGQPQHF. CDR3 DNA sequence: TGCAGCGTTGAGGGGAGCGGGCAGCCCCAGCATTTT.

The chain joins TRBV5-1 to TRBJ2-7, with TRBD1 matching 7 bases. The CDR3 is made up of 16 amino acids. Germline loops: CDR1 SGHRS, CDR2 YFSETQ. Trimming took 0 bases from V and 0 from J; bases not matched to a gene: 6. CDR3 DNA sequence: TGCGCCAGCAGCTTGGGGGGGACAGTGAACTCCTACGAGCAGTACTTC. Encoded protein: CASSLGGTVNSYEQYF. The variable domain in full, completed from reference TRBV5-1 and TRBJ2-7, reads KAGVTQTPRYLIKTRGQQVTLSCSPISGHRSVSWYQQTPGQGLQFLFEYFSETQRNKGNFPGRFSGRQFSNSRSEMNVSTLELGDSALYLCASSLGGTVNSYEQYFGPGTRLTVT.

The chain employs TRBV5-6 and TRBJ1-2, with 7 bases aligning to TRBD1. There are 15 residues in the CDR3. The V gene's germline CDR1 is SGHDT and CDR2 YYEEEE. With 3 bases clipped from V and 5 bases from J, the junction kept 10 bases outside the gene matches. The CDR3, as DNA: TGTGCCAGCAGCTCGTTAGGGACAGCGAGGTATGGCTACACCTTC. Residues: CASSSLGTARYGYTF.

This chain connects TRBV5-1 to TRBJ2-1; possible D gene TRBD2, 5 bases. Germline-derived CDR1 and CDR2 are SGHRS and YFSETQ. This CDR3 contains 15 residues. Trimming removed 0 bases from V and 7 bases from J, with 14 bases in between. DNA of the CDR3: TGCGCCAGCAGCTTGGTCGGGAACCTTGGGAATGAGCAGTTCTTC. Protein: CASSLVGNLGNEQFF.